Described below is a single T cell receptor (beta chain) sequence and its context. No antigen is known for it. The PCR employed 60 Vbeta primers together with 13 Jbeta primers. Profiled with immunoSEQ multiplex PCR; TCRdb holds only in-frame clones, not every one. The table includes 80,000 to 130,000 clones, about 77% detected once. Germline V lookup: CDR1 SGHNT, CDR2 YYREEE (reference sequence). After removal of 6 bases from V and 3 bases from J, the junction contained 6 bases not matched to a gene. This CDR3 comprises 14 residues. The data stem from a study of cytomegalovirus exposure and HLA in healthy donors. Study-wide findings and caveats: Fewer N-insertions (relative to the approximately 700-donor mean) were reportedly seen in an Asian-associated ancestry cluster in a later analysis. For TCR beta chains, V- and J-gene trimming was later linked to a missense DCLRE1C variant.

Sequencing input: PBMCs. The TCR originated in a woman under 30 in good health and CMV-seropositive. The chain joins TRBV5-4 to TRBJ2-7; 10 nucleotides line up with TRBD2. The CDR3 nucleotides read TGTGCCAGCACCGAGGTAGCGGGAGGCTACGAGCAGTACTTC. Translation gives CASTEVAGGYEQYF.